Each of the 20 T cell receptor beta chains below was sequenced from the same sample in a study of cytomegalovirus exposure and HLA in healthy donors. Sequenced by immunoSEQ multiplex PCR; TCRdb stores in-frame clones only, minus some. The table has tens of thousands of clones, over 90% seen once. The sample taken for sequencing was PBMCs. The receptors were sampled from a young man in good health and CMV-seropositive.

This clone was seen a handful of times. V is TRBV4-2 and J is TRBJ2-1; 10 bases fit TRBD1. Germline V lookup: CDR1 LGHNA, CDR2 YNFKEQ. This CDR3 has 16 amino acids. The ends lost 0 bases at V and 8 bases at J; junction bases unmatched: 7. The CDR3 sequence: CASSQDRGQGYDEQFF. In nucleotides, the CDR3 is TGTGCCAGCAGCCAAGATCGGGGACAGGGGTATGATGAGCAGTTCTTC.

The rearrangement joins TRBV5-4 to TRBJ2-1; D gene uncertain. The CDR3 consists of 14 residues. Trimming pared 2 bases from V and 3 bases from J, leaving 9 bases between. CDR1 SGHNT and CDR2 YYREEE come from the germline V gene (reference sequence). The CDR3 nucleotides are TGTGCCAGCAGCTTTGGCAACATCTACAATGAGCAGTTCTTC. Its translation: CASSFGNIYNEQFF.

The chain has TRBV27 and TRBJ2-1, with D possibly matching TRBD2 (5 bases). V lost 3 bases and J 6 bases, leaving 15 bases between the germline ends. CDR3 length: 15 amino acids. Germline-derived CDR1 and CDR2 are MNHEY and SMNVEV (reference sequence). The CDR3 DNA is TGTGCCAGCAGTTTTGAAGCGGCCCTTTTCAATGAGCAGTTCTTC. The encoded protein is CASSFEAALFNEQFF.

This chain connects TRBV6-6 to TRBJ2-5; 10 bases fit TRBD2. Looked up from germline, CDR1 is MNHNY and CDR2 is SVGAGI (reference sequence). V lost 10 bases, J lost 2 bases, and 4 bases stayed unmatched. The CDR3 runs to 13 residues. The CDR3 protein is CATSGGEQETQYF. In nucleotides, the CDR3 is TGTGCCACCAGCGGGGGGGAGCAAGAGACCCAGTACTTC.

The chain combines TRBV19 with TRBJ2-1; tentative D call: TRBD1 (7 bases). This CDR3 contains 15 residues. CDR1 is LNHDA and CDR2 is SQIVND in the germline V gene (reference sequence). The V end lost 4 bases, the J end lost 7 bases, and 17 bases lay between the germline ends. The CDR3 sequence: CASSRKGGAGNEQFF. The CDR3 DNA reads as TGTGCCAGTAGTAGAAAAGGGGGCGCGGGGAATGAGCAGTTCTTC. Complete variable domain (other parts from reference TRBV19 and TRBJ2-1): DGGITQSPKYLFRKEGQNVTLSCEQNLNHDAMYWYRQDPGQGLRLIYYSQIVNDFQKGDIAEGYSVSREKKESFPLTVTSAQKNPTAFYLCASSRKGGAGNEQFFGPGTRLTVL.

This chain joins TRBV4-1 and TRBJ1-1; a weak D match, TRBD1 (5 bases). The V gene lost 0 bases and the J gene lost 4 bases, with 12 bases spanning the gap. CDR3 length: 15 residues. The germline V gene encodes CDR1 MGHRA and CDR2 YSYEKL. CDR3 DNA sequence: TGCGCCAGCAGCCAAGACAAGGGGCCGAGCACTGAAGCTTTCTTT. Its protein product is CASSQDKGPSTEAFF.

The chain employs TRBV11-2 and TRBJ2-4; D gene ambiguous. Germline CDR1 reads SGHAT; CDR2 reads FQNNGV. The CDR3 contains 16 residues. Deletions cut 1 base from V and 0 bases from J, with 10 bases between. CDR3 amino acids: CASSLVLGLAKNIQYF. CDR3 in DNA: TGTGCCAGCAGCTTAGTGCTTGGCCTAGCCAAAAACATTCAGTACTTC.

The sample holds a few counts of this clone. The chain combines TRBV2 with TRBJ2-7; no clear D gene. Germline CDR1 SNHLY, CDR2 FYNNEI. V shed 6 bases and J shed 3 bases, with 6 bases lying between them. The CDR3 runs 11 residues. The CDR3 is CASSEIYEQYF. CDR3 bases: TGTGCCAGCAGCGAGATCTACGAGCAGTACTTC.

This chain links TRBV30 with TRBJ2-3, with TRBD2 matching 8 bases. V lost 2 bases to trimming and J lost 0 bases; unmatched junction nucleotides: 1. The length of the CDR3 is 14 residues. The germline V gene has CDR1 GTSNPN and CDR2 SVGIG (reference sequence). The CDR3 nucleotides are TGTGCCTGGAGTTCTAGCGGGAGCACAGATACGCAGTATTTT. Amino acids: CAWSSSGSTDTQYF.

In its sample, this clone was seen once. The chain employs TRBV25-1 and TRBJ2-7, with D possibly being TRBD1 (6 bases). The V gene's germline CDR1 is MGHDK and CDR2 SYGVNS. This CDR3 spans 14 amino acids. The V end lost 7 bases, the J end lost 4 bases, and 17 bases lay between the germline ends. The CDR3 region is CASNPGSGTYEQYF. In nucleotides, the CDR3 is TGTGCCAGCAACCCCGGGTCGGGGACATACGAGCAGTACTTC.

CDR3 nucleotide sequence: TGTGCCTGGAGTGATCAGCGGGACACCGGGGAGCTGTTTTTT. Encoded protein: CAWSDQRDTGELFF. V is TRBV30 and J is TRBJ2-2; possibly TRBD2 for D (6 bases). V dropped 1 base and J dropped 3 bases, with 9 bases sitting between them. Germline CDR1 and CDR2: GTSNPN and SVGIG (reference sequence). The CDR3 has 14 amino acids.

CDR3 coding DNA: TGTGCCAGCAGGGAGTTGGCCACCGGGGAGCTGTTTTTT. It encodes CASRELATGELFF. The gene calls are TRBV5-8 and TRBJ2-2; D gene ambiguous. This CDR3 has 13 residues. Germline lookup yields CDR1 SGHTS and CDR2 YDEGEE. V was shortened by 5 bases and J by 4 bases, with 9 bases between the two germline ends.

The chain links TRBV21-1 to TRBJ1-4; the listed D gene, TRBD1, was not tested against the DNA. TRBV21-1 is described as a pseudogene. The CDR3 is 16 residues long. Written as DNA, the CDR3 is TGTGCCAGCAGCACCCGATACAGGGGGCGGGTTGAAAAACTGTTTTTT. This codes for CASSTRYRGRVEKLFF.

The chain employs TRBV19 and TRBJ2-5, with 7 nucleotides matching TRBD1. There are 14 residues in the CDR3. The germline V gene encodes CDR1 LNHDA and CDR2 SQIVND (reference sequence). The V gene end was trimmed by 3 bases and the J gene end by 4 bases; junction bases not matched to a gene: 5. CDR3 in DNA: TGTGCCAGTAGTATGACAGGGTTCCGAGAGACCCAGTACTTC. Its protein product is CASSMTGFRETQYF.

This clone was detected only once. The chain couples TRBV7-9 to TRBJ2-5; 7 bases line up with TRBD2. CDR1 is SEHNR and CDR2 is FQNEAQ in the germline V gene (reference sequence). The CDR3 is made up of 14 amino acids. V was pared by 2 bases and J by 4 bases, with 4 bases of the junction left unmatched. The CDR3 DNA reads TGTGCCAGCAGCTTAAGGAGGGAGGGAGAGACCCAGTACTTC. Protein: CASSLRREGETQYF.

This chain uses TRBV5-1 with TRBJ2-1; D may be TRBD1 (6 bases). The CDR3 has 15 amino acids. Germline V gene data show CDR1 as SGHRS and CDR2 as YFSETQ. V was shortened by 0 bases and J by 2 bases, with 9 bases between the two germline ends. CDR3 in amino acids: CASSLVSGAYNEQFF. The CDR3 DNA is TGCGCCAGCAGCTTGGTGTCAGGGGCCTACAATGAGCAGTTCTTC.

This rearrangement joins TRBV28 to TRBJ1-1, with unresolved D. The germline V gene encodes CDR1 MDHEN and CDR2 SYDVKM. The V end was cut by 4 bases, the J end by 2 bases, with 8 bases between. CDR3 length: 13 amino acids. This chain's CDR3 is CASSWAGNTEAFF. The CDR3 DNA follows: TGTGCCAGCAGTTGGGCGGGTAACACTGAAGCTTTCTTT.

The table lists this clone with a count of one. This chain links TRBV27 with TRBJ2-6; D not certain. Trimming left V 6 bases short and J 0 bases short, with 6 bases between. Germline loops: CDR1 MNHEY, CDR2 SMNVEV (reference sequence). This CDR3 is built from 14 residues. In nucleotides, the CDR3 is TGTGCCAGCAGGGCCCTCTCTGGGGCCAACGTCCTGACTTTC. It specifies CASRALSGANVLTF.

This chain joins TRBV5-1 and TRBJ2-1, with D maybe TRBD2 (5 bases). There are 15 residues in the CDR3. The V gene lost 0 bases and the J gene lost 3 bases, with 10 bases spanning the gap. The germline V gene has CDR1 SGHRS and CDR2 YFSETQ. CDR3 residues: CASSLVGENYNEQFF. The DNA of the CDR3 is TGCGCCAGCAGCTTGGTCGGGGAGAACTACAATGAGCAGTTCTTC.

This clone was detected only once. The CDR3 loop is CASSFDRYNEQFF. CDR3 coding DNA: TGTGCCAGCAGCTTCGACAGGTACAATGAGCAGTTCTTC. This chain connects TRBV11-3 to TRBJ2-1; weak D call: TRBD1 (6 bases). The CDR3 is made up of 13 amino acids. V was pared by 3 bases and J by 4 bases, with 7 bases between. Germline V gene lookup returns CDR1 SGHNT and CDR2 YENEEA.